The 11 T cell receptor beta chains below come from one sample, sequenced in a study of PD-L1 blockade in urothelial cancer. TCRdb keeps only in-frame clones here, not all; method: immunoSEQ multiplex PCR. The sample includes approximately 90,000 clones, roughly 90% of them seen just once. The sample's time point: pretreatment peripheral blood. This material consisted of PBMCs, taken around atezolizumab (anti-PD-L1) treatment. Receptors originate from a man aged 60 to 75 with urothelial cancer.

The chain has TRBV28 and TRBJ2-7; TRBD2 matches at 7 bases. CDR3 size: 16 residues. With V trimmed by 5 bases and J by 2 bases, 12 bases remained unmatched. Germline V lookup: CDR1 MDHEN, CDR2 SYDVKM. The CDR3: CASSLMTSPATYEQYF. CDR3 in DNA: TGTGCCAGCAGTCTAATGACTAGCCCCGCTACCTACGAGCAGTACTTC.

The chain employs TRBV7-2 and TRBJ2-6, with D tentatively TRBD2 (5 bases). Trimming removed 5 bases from V and 3 bases from J, with 11 bases in between. CDR3 length: 15 residues. The germline CDR1 and CDR2 sequences are SGHTA and FQGNSA. The CDR3 reads CASSPRAGGANVLTF. CDR3 sequence (DNA): TGTGCCAGCAGCCCCCGGGCGGGTGGGGCCAACGTCCTGACTTTC. The complete variable domain, with remaining parts taken from reference TRBV7-2 and TRBJ2-6, reads GAGVSQSPSNKVTEKGKDVELRCDPISGHTALYWYRQSLGQGLEFLIYFQGNSAPDKSGLPSDRFSAERTGGSVSTLTIQRTQQEDSAVYLCASSPRAGGANVLTFGAGSRLTVL.

The chain couples TRBV5-6 to TRBJ2-7; TRBD1 is a possible D gene (6 bases). The germline V gene has CDR1 SGHDT and CDR2 YYEEEE. This CDR3 has 14 amino acids. Trimming removed 3 bases at V and 0 bases at J, with 10 bases between. As DNA, the CDR3 is TGTGCCAGCAGCTCTCGGGACATCTCCTACGAGCAGTACTTC. The encoded protein is CASSSRDISYEQYF.

V is TRBV28 and J is TRBJ1-2, with a tentative D call TRBD1 (5 bases). The length of the CDR3 is 16 residues. Germline values: CDR1 MDHEN, CDR2 SYDVKM. V was shortened by 6 bases and J by 0 bases, with 17 bases between the two germline ends. The CDR3 sequence is CASSVTLGTPNYGYTF. The CDR3 coding sequence is TGTGCCAGCAGCGTGACCTTGGGGACTCCTAACTATGGCTACACCTTC.

The chain recombines TRBV19 with TRBJ2-5; a weak D match, TRBD1 (6 bases). Germline CDR1 reads LNHDA; CDR2 reads SQIVND (reference sequence). The V end was cut by 4 bases, the J end by 2 bases, with 8 bases between. The CDR3 totals 13 residues. The CDR3 region has the DNA TGTGCCAGTAGTAAGGGACATCAAGAGACCCAGTACTTC. Amino acid sequence: CASSKGHQETQYF.

The chain combines TRBV4-3 with TRBJ1-2, with TRBD1 identical over 9 bases. The CDR3 is made up of 17 amino acids. Germline values: CDR1 LGHNA, CDR2 YSLEER. The V gene end was trimmed by 0 bases and the J gene end by 6 bases; junction bases not matched to a gene: 11. The CDR3 region is CASSQDLNRGQGDGYTF. The CDR3, as DNA: TGCGCCAGCAGCCAAGACTTAAACAGGGGGCAAGGAGATGGCTACACCTTC.

The chain recombines TRBV4-1 with TRBJ2-1; weak D call: TRBD1 (5 bases). V was shortened by 1 base and J by 2 bases, with 6 bases between the two germline ends. This CDR3 is built from 14 residues. Germline V gene data show CDR1 as MGHRA and CDR2 as YSYEKL. The CDR3 DNA sequence: TGCGCCAGCAGCCAAGGGGGCCCCTACAATGAGCAGTTCTTC. It yields the protein CASSQGGPYNEQFF.

V usage is TRBV28 and J usage is TRBJ2-7; 11 nucleotides agree with TRBD2. The CDR3 is 16 amino acids. The ends lost 8 bases at V and 3 bases at J; junction bases unmatched: 12. Germline CDR1 is MDHEN and CDR2 is SYDVKM. CDR3 nucleotide sequence: TGTGCCAGCGGATTTTTGACTAGCGGGGACCTCTACGAGCAGTACTTC. Translated: CASGFLTSGDLYEQYF.

This clone appeared once. The chain couples TRBV19 to TRBJ2-3; D is unclear. CDR3 length equals 15 residues. Trimming removed 2 bases from V and 0 bases from J, with 9 bases in between. Per the germline V gene, CDR1 is LNHDA and CDR2 is SQIVND (reference sequence). The CDR3 nucleotides are TGTGCCAGTAGTATATCCCTAGTGAGCACAGATACGCAGTATTTT. Residues: CASSISLVSTDTQYF.

The rearrangement uses TRBV10-3 and TRBJ1-5; maybe TRBD1 (5 bases). The CDR3 contains 14 residues. Germline V lookup: CDR1 ENHRY, CDR2 SYGVKD. Trimming left V 2 bases short and J 2 bases short, with 7 bases between. The CDR3 bases are TGTGCCATCAGTGAGGGGGGGGGCAATCAGCCCCAGCATTTT. Translation: CAISEGGGNQPQHF.

This clone was picked up a small number of times. The rearrangement joins TRBV30 to TRBJ1-2; 7 positions match TRBD1. V was clipped by 8 bases and J by 2 bases; unmatched bases: 11. Germline V gene lookup returns CDR1 GTSNPN and CDR2 SVGIG (reference sequence). The CDR3 length is 14 residues. Written as DNA, the CDR3 is TGTGCCCGTGGGGCCGGGACAGAGAACTATGGCTACACCTTC. It yields the protein CARGAGTENYGYTF.